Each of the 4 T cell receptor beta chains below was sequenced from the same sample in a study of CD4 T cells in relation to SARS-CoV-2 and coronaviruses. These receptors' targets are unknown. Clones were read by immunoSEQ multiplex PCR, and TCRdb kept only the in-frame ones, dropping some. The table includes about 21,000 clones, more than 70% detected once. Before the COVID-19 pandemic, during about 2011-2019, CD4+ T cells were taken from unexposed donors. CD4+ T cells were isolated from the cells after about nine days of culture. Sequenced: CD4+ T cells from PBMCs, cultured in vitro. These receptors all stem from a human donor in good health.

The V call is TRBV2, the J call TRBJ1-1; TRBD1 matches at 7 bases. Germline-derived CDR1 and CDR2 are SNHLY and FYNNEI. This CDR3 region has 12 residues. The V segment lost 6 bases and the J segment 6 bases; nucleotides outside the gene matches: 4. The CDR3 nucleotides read TGTGCCAGCAGGCGGGACAGCCCTGAAGCTTTCTTT. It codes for CASRRDSPEAFF. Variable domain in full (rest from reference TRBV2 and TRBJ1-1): EPEVTQTPSHQVTQMGQEVILRCVPISNHLYFYWYRQILGQKVEFLVSFYNNEISEKSEIFDDQFSVERPDGSNFTLKIRSTKLEDSAMYFCASRRDSPEAFFGQGTRLTVV.

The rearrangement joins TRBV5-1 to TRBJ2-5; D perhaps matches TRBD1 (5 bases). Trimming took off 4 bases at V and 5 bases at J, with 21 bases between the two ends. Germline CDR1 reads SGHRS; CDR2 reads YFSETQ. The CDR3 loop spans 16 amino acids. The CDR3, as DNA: TGCGCCAGCAGCCCTATGGGGCAGGGTGGGTTGGAGACCCAGTACTTC. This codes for CASSPMGQGGLETQYF.

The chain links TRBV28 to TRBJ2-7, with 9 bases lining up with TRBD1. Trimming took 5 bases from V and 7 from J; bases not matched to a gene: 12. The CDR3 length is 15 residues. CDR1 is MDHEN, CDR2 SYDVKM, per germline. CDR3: CASSTPGQGLLEQYF. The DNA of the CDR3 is TGTGCCAGCAGTACACCGGGACAGGGTTTATTGGAGCAGTACTTC.

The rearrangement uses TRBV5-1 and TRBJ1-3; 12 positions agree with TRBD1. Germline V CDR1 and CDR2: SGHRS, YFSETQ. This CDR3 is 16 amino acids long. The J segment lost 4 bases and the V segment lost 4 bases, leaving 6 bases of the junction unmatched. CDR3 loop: CASSLGQGAEGNTIYF. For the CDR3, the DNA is TGCGCCAGCAGCCTGGGACAGGGGGCGGAAGGAAACACCATATATTTT.